The table lists the clone carrying this T cell receptor (beta chain) with a few counts. Measured with immunoSEQ multiplex PCR; TCRdb has only the in-frame clones, and not every one. The table shows 12,000 or so clones, with over 75% occurring only once. Germline loops: CDR1 SGHNT, CDR2 YENEEA. This CDR3 is 12 amino acids long. V was clipped by 0 bases and J by 10 bases, with 6 bases between them. The data stem from a study of control samples from healthy donors and cancer patients. The sample was formalin-fixed, paraffin-embedded tissue. The V and J genes are TRBV11-3 and TRBJ1-4; tentatively, D is TRBD1 (5 bases). The receptor's source is a male donor with melanoma. CDR3: CASSLEGGKLFF. In DNA, the CDR3 is TGTGCCAGCAGCTTAGAGGGGGGAAAACTGTTTTTT.